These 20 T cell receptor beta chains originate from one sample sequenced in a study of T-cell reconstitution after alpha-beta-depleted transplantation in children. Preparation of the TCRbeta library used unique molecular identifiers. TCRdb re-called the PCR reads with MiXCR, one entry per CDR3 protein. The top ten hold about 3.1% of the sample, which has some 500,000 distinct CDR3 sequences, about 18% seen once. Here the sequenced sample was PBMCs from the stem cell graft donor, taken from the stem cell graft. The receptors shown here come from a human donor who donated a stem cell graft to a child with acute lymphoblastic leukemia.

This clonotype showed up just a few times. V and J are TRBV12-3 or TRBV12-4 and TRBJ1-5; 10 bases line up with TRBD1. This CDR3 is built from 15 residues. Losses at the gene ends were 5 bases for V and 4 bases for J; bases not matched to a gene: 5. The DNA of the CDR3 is TGTGCCAGCAGTCAGACAGGGGGCGAAAATCAGCCCCAGCATTTT. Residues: CASSQTGGENQPQHF.

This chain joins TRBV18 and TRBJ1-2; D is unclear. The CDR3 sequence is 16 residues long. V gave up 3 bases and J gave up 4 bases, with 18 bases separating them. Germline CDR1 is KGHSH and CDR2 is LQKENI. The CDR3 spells CASSPGFTSLIYGYTF. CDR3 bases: TGTGCCAGCTCACCGGGGTTTACTAGCCTGATCTATGGCTACACCTTC.

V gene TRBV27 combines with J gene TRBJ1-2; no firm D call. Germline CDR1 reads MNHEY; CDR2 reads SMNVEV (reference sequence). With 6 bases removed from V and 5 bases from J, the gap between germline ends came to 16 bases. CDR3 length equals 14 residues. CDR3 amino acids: CASRPSEFLYGYTF. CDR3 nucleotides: TGTGCCAGCAGGCCGTCTGAGTTCCTTTATGGCTACACCTTC.

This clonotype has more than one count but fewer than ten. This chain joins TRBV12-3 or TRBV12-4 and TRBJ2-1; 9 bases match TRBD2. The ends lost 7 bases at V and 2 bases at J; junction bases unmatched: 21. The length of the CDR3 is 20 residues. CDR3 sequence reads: CASTILRDSGSGYAYNEQFF. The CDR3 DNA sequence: TGTGCCAGCACCATACTTCGGGATAGCGGGAGTGGTTACGCCTACAATGAGCAGTTCTTC.

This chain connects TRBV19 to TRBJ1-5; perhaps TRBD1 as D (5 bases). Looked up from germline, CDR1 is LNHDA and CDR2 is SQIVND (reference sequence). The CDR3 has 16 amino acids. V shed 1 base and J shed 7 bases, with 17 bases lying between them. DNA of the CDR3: TGTGCCAGTAGTATAGGGGGGGAGCATTCCAGCCAGCCCCAGCATTTT. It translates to CASSIGGEHSSQPQHF.

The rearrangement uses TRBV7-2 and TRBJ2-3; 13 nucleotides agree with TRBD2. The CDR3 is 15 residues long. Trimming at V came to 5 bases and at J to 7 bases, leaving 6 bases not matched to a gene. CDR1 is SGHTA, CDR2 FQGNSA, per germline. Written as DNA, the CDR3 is TGTGCCAGCAGCCGGACTAGCGGGAGACGATATACGCAGTATTTT. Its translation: CASSRTSGRRYTQYF.

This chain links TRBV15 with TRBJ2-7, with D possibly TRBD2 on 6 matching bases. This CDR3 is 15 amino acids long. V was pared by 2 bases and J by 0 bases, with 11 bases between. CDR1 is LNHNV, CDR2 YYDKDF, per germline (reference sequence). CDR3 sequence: CATSRSGLSSYEQYF. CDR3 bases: TGTGCCACCAGCAGATCGGGACTGAGCTCCTACGAGCAGTACTTC. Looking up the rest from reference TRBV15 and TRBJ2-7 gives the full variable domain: DAMVIQNPRYQVTQFGKPVTLSCSQTLNHNVMYWYQQKSSQAPKLLFHYYDKDFNNEADTPDNFQSRRPNTSFCFLDIRSPGLGDTAMYLCATSRSGLSSYEQYFGPGTRLTVT.

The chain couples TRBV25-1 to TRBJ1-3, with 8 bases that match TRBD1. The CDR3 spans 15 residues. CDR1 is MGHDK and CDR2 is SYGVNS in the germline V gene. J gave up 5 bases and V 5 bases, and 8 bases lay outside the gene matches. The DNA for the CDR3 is TGTGCCAGCAGTTCGACAGGGGACCCAAGAAACACCATATATTTT. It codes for CASSSTGDPRNTIYF.

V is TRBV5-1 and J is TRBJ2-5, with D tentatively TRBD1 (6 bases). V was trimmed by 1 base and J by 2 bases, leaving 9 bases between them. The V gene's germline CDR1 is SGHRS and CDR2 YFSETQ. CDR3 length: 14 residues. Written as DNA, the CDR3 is TGCGCCAGCAGCTTGTCCAGGGGTCAAGAGACCCAGTACTTC. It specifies CASSLSRGQETQYF.

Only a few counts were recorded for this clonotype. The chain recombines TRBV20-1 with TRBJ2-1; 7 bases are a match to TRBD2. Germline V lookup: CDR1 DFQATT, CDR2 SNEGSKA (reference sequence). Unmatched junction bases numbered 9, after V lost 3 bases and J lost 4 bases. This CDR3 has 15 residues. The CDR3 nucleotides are TGCAGTGCTAGGGAAAGCGGGAACCCTTACAATGAGCAGTTCTTC. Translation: CSARESGNPYNEQFF.

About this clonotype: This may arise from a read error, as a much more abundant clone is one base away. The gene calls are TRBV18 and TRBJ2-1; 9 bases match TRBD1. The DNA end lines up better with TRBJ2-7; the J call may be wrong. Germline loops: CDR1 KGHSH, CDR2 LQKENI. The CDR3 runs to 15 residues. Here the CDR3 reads CASSTGTGLIDEQYF. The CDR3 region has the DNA TGTGCCAGCTCGACCGGGACAGGGCTTATCGATGAGCAGTACTTC.

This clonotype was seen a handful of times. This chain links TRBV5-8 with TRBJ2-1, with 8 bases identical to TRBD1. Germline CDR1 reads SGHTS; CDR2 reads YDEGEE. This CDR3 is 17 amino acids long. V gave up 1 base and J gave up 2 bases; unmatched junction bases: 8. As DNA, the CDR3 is TGTGCCAGCAGCTTGCAGGGGGCACTGGTGACCTACAATGAGCAGTTCTTC. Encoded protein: CASSLQGALVTYNEQFF.

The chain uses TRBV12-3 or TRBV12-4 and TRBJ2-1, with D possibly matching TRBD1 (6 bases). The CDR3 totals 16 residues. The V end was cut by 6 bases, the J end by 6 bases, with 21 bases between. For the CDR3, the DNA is TGTGCCAGCAGGCCTTCGGTAGGGACACCTTTCAATGAGCAGTTCTTC. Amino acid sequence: CASRPSVGTPFNEQFF.

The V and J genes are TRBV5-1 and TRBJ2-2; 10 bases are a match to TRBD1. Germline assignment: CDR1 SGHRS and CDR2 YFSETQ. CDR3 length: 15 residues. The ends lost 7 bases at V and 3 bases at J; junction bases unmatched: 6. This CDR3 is CASARQGADTGELFF. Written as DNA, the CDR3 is TGCGCCAGCGCTCGACAGGGGGCGGACACCGGGGAGCTGTTTTTT.

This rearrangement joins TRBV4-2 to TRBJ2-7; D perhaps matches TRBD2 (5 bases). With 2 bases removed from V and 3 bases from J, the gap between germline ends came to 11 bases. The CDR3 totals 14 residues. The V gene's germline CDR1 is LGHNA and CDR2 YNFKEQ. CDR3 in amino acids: CASSQLEGGYEQYF. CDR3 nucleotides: TGTGCCAGCAGCCAACTGGAAGGAGGCTACGAGCAGTACTTC.

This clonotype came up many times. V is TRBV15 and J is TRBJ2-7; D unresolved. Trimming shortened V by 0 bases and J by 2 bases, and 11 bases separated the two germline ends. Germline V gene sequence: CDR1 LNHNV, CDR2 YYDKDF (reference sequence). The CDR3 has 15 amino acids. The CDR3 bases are TGTGCCACCAGCAGAGATTTCGCTGCCACCTACGAGCAGTACTTC. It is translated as CATSRDFAATYEQYF.

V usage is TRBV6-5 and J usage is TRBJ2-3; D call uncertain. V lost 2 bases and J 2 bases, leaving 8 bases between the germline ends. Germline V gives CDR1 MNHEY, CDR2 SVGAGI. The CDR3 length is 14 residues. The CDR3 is CASSYREITDTQYF. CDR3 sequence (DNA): TGTGCCAGCAGTTACAGGGAAATCACAGATACGCAGTATTTT.

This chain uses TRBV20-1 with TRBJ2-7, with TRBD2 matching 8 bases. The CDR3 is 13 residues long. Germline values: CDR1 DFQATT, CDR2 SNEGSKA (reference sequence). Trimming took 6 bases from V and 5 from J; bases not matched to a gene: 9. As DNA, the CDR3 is TGCAGTGCCTGGACTAGCAATGCCCACGAGCAGTACTTC. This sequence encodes CSAWTSNAHEQYF.

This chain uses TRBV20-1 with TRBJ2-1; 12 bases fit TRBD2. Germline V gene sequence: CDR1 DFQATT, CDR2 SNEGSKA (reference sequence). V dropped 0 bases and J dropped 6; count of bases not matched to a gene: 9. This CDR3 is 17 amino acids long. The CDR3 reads CSARDIPLAGGPNEQFF. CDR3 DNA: TGCAGTGCTAGAGACATTCCCCTAGCGGGAGGGCCCAATGAGCAGTTCTTC.

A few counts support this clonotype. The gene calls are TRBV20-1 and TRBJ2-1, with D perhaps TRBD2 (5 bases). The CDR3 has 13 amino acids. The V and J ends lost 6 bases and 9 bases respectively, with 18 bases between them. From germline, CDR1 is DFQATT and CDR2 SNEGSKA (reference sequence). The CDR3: CSALPGSEVEQFF. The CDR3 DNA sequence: TGCAGTGCCCTCCCGGGGAGTGAGGTTGAGCAGTTCTTC.